A single sample is the source of the 26 T cell receptor beta chains below, sequenced in a study of cytomegalovirus exposure and HLA in healthy donors. Some clones are missing from TCRdb's copy, which holds only in-frame ones; the method was immunoSEQ multiplex PCR. The sample has 130,000 to 150,000 clones, roughly nine tenths seen once. The sample consisted of PBMCs. The receptors here all came from a man aged 18 to 35 in good health and CMV-seronegative.

This sequence joins TRBV5-4 and TRBJ1-1; 10 bases align to TRBD1. With V trimmed by 6 bases and J by 4 bases, 15 bases remained unmatched. Per the germline V gene, CDR1 is SGHNT and CDR2 is YYREEE (reference sequence). CDR3 length: 17 residues. The CDR3 here is CASMGSWGTGAVTEAFF. CDR3 in DNA: TGTGCCAGCATGGGGAGTTGGGGGACAGGGGCAGTCACTGAAGCTTTCTTT.

The chain links TRBV10-3 to TRBJ2-3; 7 bases are a match to TRBD1. Germline CDR1 is ENHRY and CDR2 is SYGVKD. This CDR3 region has 14 residues. The V and J ends lost 7 bases and 0 bases, in that order; junction bases with no gene match: 4. In DNA, the CDR3 is TGTGCCATCACCACAGGGGATAGCACAGATACGCAGTATTTT. This gives the protein CAITTGDSTDTQYF.

The chain has TRBV7-9 and TRBJ2-1; D is possibly TRBD2 (6 bases). Germline values: CDR1 SEHNR, CDR2 FQNEAQ (reference sequence). The CDR3 sequence is 16 residues long. Trimming pared 5 bases from V and 8 bases from J, leaving 22 bases between. Here the CDR3 DNA reads TGTGCCAGCAGCCCAAAGGCGGGGTTAAGAGAAGATGAGCAGTTCTTC. Translated: CASSPKAGLREDEQFF.

This sequence joins TRBV7-9 and TRBJ2-7; TRBD2 matches 8 bases. Germline V gene lookup returns CDR1 SEHNR and CDR2 FQNEAQ (reference sequence). The length of the CDR3 is 14 residues. V lost 4 bases, J lost 2 bases, and 4 bases stayed unmatched. The CDR3: CASSSGGTPYEQYF. The CDR3 bases are TGTGCCAGCAGCTCGGGGGGGACACCCTACGAGCAGTACTTC. Full variable domain (outside the CDR3, taken from reference TRBV7-9 and TRBJ2-7): DTGVSQNPRHKITKRGQNVTFRCDPISEHNRLYWYRQTLGQGPEFLTYFQNEAQLEKSRLLSDRFSAERPKGSFSTLEIQRTEQGDSAMYLCASSSGGTPYEQYFGPGTRLTVT.

V and J are TRBV27 and TRBJ2-3; 7 nucleotides align to TRBD1. Per the germline V gene, CDR1 is MNHEY and CDR2 is SMNVEV (reference sequence). The CDR3 runs 15 residues. J was trimmed by 2 bases and V by 5 bases; bases with no gene match: 7. CDR3 residues: CASSARGQSTDTQYF. The CDR3 DNA follows: TGTGCCAGCAGTGCCCGGGGACAGTCCACAGATACGCAGTATTTT.

The genes are TRBV29-1 and TRBJ2-5, with 9 bases aligning to TRBD1. Germline lookup yields CDR1 SQVTM and CDR2 ANQGSEA. V lost 6 bases and J lost 3; bases outside the gene matches: 5. CDR3 length: 13 amino acids. The DNA for the CDR3 is TGCAGCGTCGCGGGACAGGGCGAAGAGACCCAGTACTTC. It yields the protein CSVAGQGEETQYF.

The chain employs TRBV6-4 and TRBJ2-1; D is uncertain. The CDR3 extends over 13 amino acids. Germline CDR1 reads MRHNA; CDR2 reads SNTAGT. V was pared by 4 bases and J by 4 bases, with 8 bases between. The DNA of the CDR3 is TGTGCCAGCAGTGTGCAGAGGTACAATGAGCAGTTCTTC. This encodes CASSVQRYNEQFF.

The rearrangement joins TRBV29-1 to TRBJ1-5, with 7 bases that match TRBD1. Trimming took 7 bases from V and 3 from J; bases not matched to a gene: 6. The length of the CDR3 is 13 residues. The germline gives CDR1 SQVTM, CDR2 ANQGSEA. CDR3 in amino acids: CSARQGLNQPQHF. The CDR3 DNA reads TGCAGCGCAAGACAGGGACTCAATCAGCCCCAGCATTTT.

The chain links TRBV28 to TRBJ2-2; tentatively, D is TRBD2 (5 bases). The CDR3 length is 12 residues. Germline V lookup: CDR1 MDHEN, CDR2 SYDVKM. Trimming removed 10 bases at V and 1 base at J, with 7 bases between. CDR3 bases: TGTGCCACAGGACTGAACACCGGGGAGCTGTTTTTT. Its translation: CATGLNTGELFF.

The gene calls are TRBV18 and TRBJ2-6; D not certain. Germline V gene data show CDR1 as KGHSH and CDR2 as LQKENI. V lost 9 bases and J lost 2, with 14 bases in between. This CDR3 contains 15 residues. In nucleotides, the CDR3 is TGTGCCAGTACTGACTGGGTAACTGGGGCCAACGTCCTGACTTTC. Its translation is CASTDWVTGANVLTF.

This chain uses TRBV6-1 with TRBJ2-7; 10 bases align to TRBD1. CDR3 length: 15 amino acids. The germline CDR1 and CDR2 sequences are MNHNS and SASEGT. The V segment lost 3 bases and the J segment 4 bases; nucleotides outside the gene matches: 6. The CDR3 loop is CASSDQTGGFYEQYF. Written as DNA, the CDR3 is TGTGCCAGCAGTGACCAGACAGGGGGCTTTTACGAGCAGTACTTC.

This chain connects TRBV6-1 to TRBJ1-1; a weak D match, TRBD1 (5 bases). The CDR3 has 16 residues. Trimming shortened V by 2 bases and J by 3 bases, and 16 bases separated the two germline ends. The V gene's germline CDR1 is MNHNS and CDR2 SASEGT. The CDR3 loop reads CASSELTGVGYTEAFF. The CDR3 bases are TGTGCCAGCAGTGAACTGACGGGGGTCGGTTACACTGAAGCTTTCTTT.

In this sample, this clone turned up a few times. The chain combines TRBV2 with TRBJ2-7; D is possibly TRBD2 (5 bases). Trimming removed 4 bases from V and 6 bases from J, with 10 bases in between. CDR3 size: 12 residues. Germline CDR1 is SNHLY and CDR2 is FYNNEI. CDR3 bases: TGTGCCAGCAGTGGGGGAGTGAGCGAGCAGTACTTC. Translated: CASSGGVSEQYF.

This clone showed up just a few times. The chain recombines TRBV7-2 with TRBJ2-7, with TRBD1 as a possible D gene (6 bases). The V gene's germline CDR1 is SGHTA and CDR2 FQGNSA. The CDR3 has 13 residues. V lost 5 bases and J lost 5, with 13 bases in between. Here the CDR3 reads CASSAQGLDEQYF. DNA for the CDR3: TGTGCCAGCAGCGCACAGGGCCTAGACGAGCAGTACTTC.

V and J are TRBV4-2 and TRBJ2-3; 14 bases agree with TRBD2. Unmatched junction bases numbered 6, after V lost 0 bases and J lost 4 bases. Germline loops: CDR1 LGHNA, CDR2 YNFKEQ. The CDR3 consists of 18 residues. The CDR3 loop reads CASSQEGTSGGSADTQYF. The CDR3 DNA reads as TGTGCCAGCAGCCAAGAGGGGACTAGCGGGGGTTCGGCAGATACGCAGTATTTT.

This chain connects TRBV11-2 to TRBJ2-7; D is unclear. This CDR3 comprises 12 residues. The ends were cut back, 1 base at V and 7 bases at J, with 8 bases in the middle. The germline V gene encodes CDR1 SGHAT and CDR2 FQNNGV. CDR3 loop: CASSLGVGEQYF. For the CDR3, the DNA is TGTGCCAGCAGCTTAGGGGTCGGGGAGCAGTACTTC.

This chain uses TRBV4-3 with TRBJ2-7, with 9 bases aligning to TRBD2. Germline loops: CDR1 LGHNA, CDR2 YSLEER. With 3 bases clipped from V and 0 bases from J, the junction kept 9 bases outside the gene matches. This CDR3 region has 17 residues. In DNA form, the CDR3 reads TGCGCCAGCAGCCATCTATCTAGCGGGGCCCTCTCCTACGAGCAGTACTTC. It is translated as CASSHLSSGALSYEQYF.

The V call is TRBV5-6, the J call TRBJ2-7; 7 bases agree with TRBD1. V was pared by 3 bases and J by 5 bases, with 11 bases of the junction left unmatched. Looked up from germline, CDR1 is SGHDT and CDR2 is YYEEEE. CDR3 length: 15 residues. CDR3 in DNA: TGTGCCAGCAGCTCAACCGGGACAGAACACGACGAGCAGTACTTC. Its translation: CASSSTGTEHDEQYF. Variable domain in full (rest from reference TRBV5-6 and TRBJ2-7): DAGVTQSPTHLIKTRGQQVTLRCSPKSGHDTVSWYQQALGQGPQFIFQYYEEEERQRGNFPDRFSGHQFPNYSSELNVNALLLGDSALYLCASSSTGTEHDEQYFGPGTRLTVT.

The chain carries TRBV5-1 and TRBJ2-7; TRBD2 matches at 7 bases. The germline V gene encodes CDR1 SGHRS and CDR2 YFSETQ. V trimming: 0 bases; J trimming: 2 bases; junction bases outside the gene matches: 5. The CDR3 is 15 residues long. CDR3 sequence (DNA): TGCGCCAGCAGCTTGGTGGTAGCGGGCGCCTACGAGCAGTACTTC. It is translated as CASSLVVAGAYEQYF.

The rearrangement uses TRBV29-1 and TRBJ2-7, with TRBD1 matching 9 bases. CDR1 SQVTM and CDR2 ANQGSEA come from the germline V gene. J was trimmed by 4 bases and V by 7 bases; bases with no gene match: 8. The CDR3 loop spans 13 amino acids. CDR3 sequence: CSATGTGIYEQYF. CDR3 DNA: TGCAGCGCTACCGGGACAGGGATTTACGAGCAGTACTTC.

V is TRBV27 and J is TRBJ2-1; possible D gene TRBD2, 5 bases. Germline V gene lookup returns CDR1 MNHEY and CDR2 SMNVEV (reference sequence). There are 12 residues in the CDR3. Trimming took 6 bases from V and 10 from J, leaving 13 bases between them. The CDR3 protein is CASRTRRHEQFF. CDR3 nucleotides: TGTGCCAGCAGGACACGGAGGCACGAGCAGTTCTTC.

This clone was detected once. V is TRBV19 and J is TRBJ1-5; D perhaps matches TRBD1 (6 bases). V dropped 5 bases and J dropped 1 base, with 12 bases sitting between them. Germline CDR1 reads LNHDA; CDR2 reads SQIVND (reference sequence). There are 15 residues in the CDR3. In DNA, the CDR3 is TGTGCCAGTAGTCCTACAGGGATGAGCAATCAGCCCCAGCATTTT. This encodes CASSPTGMSNQPQHF.

The chain employs TRBV2 and TRBJ1-5; D is uncertain. The CDR3 contains 13 residues. Trimming stripped 9 bases from V and 4 bases from J, with 13 bases between. Germline lookup yields CDR1 SNHLY and CDR2 FYNNEI. The CDR3 here is CASAKGGNQPQHF. The CDR3 DNA sequence: TGTGCCAGTGCCAAGGGAGGTAATCAGCCCCAGCATTTT.

The chain combines TRBV29-1 with TRBJ2-5; 10 positions match TRBD1. V lost 6 bases to trimming and J lost 3 bases; unmatched junction nucleotides: 1. Germline CDR1 and CDR2: SQVTM and ANQGSEA. The CDR3 contains 12 residues. CDR3 nucleotide sequence: TGCAGCGTCGGACAGGGGGAAGAGACCCAGTACTTC. Protein sequence: CSVGQGEETQYF.

The genes are TRBV5-1 and TRBJ1-2; 8 bases agree with TRBD1. V shed 4 bases, J shed 3 bases, and the junction held 2 bases outside the gene matches. CDR1 SGHRS and CDR2 YFSETQ come from the germline V gene. The CDR3 has 13 amino acids. The CDR3 nucleotides read TGCGCCAGCAGCCCAGGGGGCGACTATGGCTACACCTTC. Translation: CASSPGGDYGYTF.

This clone was detected once. The chain uses TRBV28 and TRBJ1-3; 7 bases line up with TRBD1. Germline trimming cut 5 bases from V and 2 bases from J; bases unmatched to any gene: 9. Germline CDR1 is MDHEN and CDR2 is SYDVKM. The CDR3 is 16 residues long. The CDR3 DNA follows: TGTGCCAGCAGTATTAACAGGGGTCGACCTGGAAACACCATATATTTT. As protein: CASSINRGRPGNTIYF.